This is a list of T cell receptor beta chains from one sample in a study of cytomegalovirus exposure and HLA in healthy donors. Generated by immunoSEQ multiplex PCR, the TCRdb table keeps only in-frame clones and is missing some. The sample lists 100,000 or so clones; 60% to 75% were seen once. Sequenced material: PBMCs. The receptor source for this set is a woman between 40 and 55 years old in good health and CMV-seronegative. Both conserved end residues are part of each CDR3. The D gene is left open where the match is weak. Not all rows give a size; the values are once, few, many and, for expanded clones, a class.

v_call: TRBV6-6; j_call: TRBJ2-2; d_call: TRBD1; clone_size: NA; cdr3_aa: CASNEGASGTGELFF; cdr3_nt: TGTGCCAGCAATGAGGGGGCGTCGGGCACCGGGGAGCTGTTTTTT
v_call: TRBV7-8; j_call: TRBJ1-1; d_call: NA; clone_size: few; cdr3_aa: CASSLASRTEAFF; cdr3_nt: TGTGCCAGCAGCTTAGCGAGTCGGACTGAAGCTTTCTTT
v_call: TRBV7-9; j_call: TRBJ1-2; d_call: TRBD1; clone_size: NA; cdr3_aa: CASSLDREGGYTF; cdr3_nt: TGTGCCAGCAGCTTGGACAGGGAAGGTGGCTACACCTTC
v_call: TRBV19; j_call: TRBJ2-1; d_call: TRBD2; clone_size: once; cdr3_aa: CASTYSGGIYNEQFF; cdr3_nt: TGTGCCAGTACATATAGCGGGGGAATCTACAATGAGCAGTTCTTC
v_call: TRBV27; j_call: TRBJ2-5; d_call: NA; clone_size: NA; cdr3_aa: CASSLTGGGGYRIETQYF; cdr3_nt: TGTGCCAGCAGTTTAACCGGGGGAGGCGGGTATAGGATAGAGACCCAGTACTTC
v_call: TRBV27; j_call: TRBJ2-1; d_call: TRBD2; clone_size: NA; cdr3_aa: CASSATSGVYNEQFF; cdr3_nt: TGTGCCAGCAGCGCGACTAGCGGCGTCTACAATGAGCAGTTCTTC
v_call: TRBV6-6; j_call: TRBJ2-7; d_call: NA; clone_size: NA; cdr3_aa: CASSSGTYEQYF; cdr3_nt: TGTGCCAGCAGTTCCGGGACCTACGAGCAGTACTTC
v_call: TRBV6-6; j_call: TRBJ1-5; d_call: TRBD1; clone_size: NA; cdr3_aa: CASRRNRGIEPQHF; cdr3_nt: TGTGCCAGCAGGCGAAACAGGGGAATCGAGCCCCAGCATTTT
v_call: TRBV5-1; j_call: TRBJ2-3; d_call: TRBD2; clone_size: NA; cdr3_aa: CASSLGSGGGTDTQYF; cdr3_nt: TGCGCCAGCAGCTTGGGGAGCGGGGGCGGAACAGATACGCAGTATTTT
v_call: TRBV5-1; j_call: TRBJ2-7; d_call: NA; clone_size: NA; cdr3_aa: CASSLAPAYEQYF; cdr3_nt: TGCGCCAGCAGCTTGGCTCCGGCCTACGAGCAGTACTTC
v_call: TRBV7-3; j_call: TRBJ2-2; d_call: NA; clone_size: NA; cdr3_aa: CASSLRVWGGDTIITTGELFF; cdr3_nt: TGTGCCAGCAGCTTAAGGGTGTGGGGGGGGGACACCATTATAACCACCGGGGAGCTGTTTTTT
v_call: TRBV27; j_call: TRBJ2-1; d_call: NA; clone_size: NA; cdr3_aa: CASSRQGNEQFF; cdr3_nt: TGTGCCAGCTCCCGGCAGGGGAATGAGCAGTTCTTC
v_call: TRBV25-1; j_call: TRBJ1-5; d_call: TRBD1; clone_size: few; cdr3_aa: CASSVPAPGTGGKPQHF; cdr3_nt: TGTGCCAGCAGTGTACCAGCCCCAGGGACAGGGGGAAAGCCCCAGCATTTT
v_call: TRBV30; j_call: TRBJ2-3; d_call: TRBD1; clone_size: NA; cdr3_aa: CAWMGQGPAVDTQYF; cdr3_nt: TGTGCCTGGATGGGACAGGGACCCGCAGTTGATACGCAGTATTTT